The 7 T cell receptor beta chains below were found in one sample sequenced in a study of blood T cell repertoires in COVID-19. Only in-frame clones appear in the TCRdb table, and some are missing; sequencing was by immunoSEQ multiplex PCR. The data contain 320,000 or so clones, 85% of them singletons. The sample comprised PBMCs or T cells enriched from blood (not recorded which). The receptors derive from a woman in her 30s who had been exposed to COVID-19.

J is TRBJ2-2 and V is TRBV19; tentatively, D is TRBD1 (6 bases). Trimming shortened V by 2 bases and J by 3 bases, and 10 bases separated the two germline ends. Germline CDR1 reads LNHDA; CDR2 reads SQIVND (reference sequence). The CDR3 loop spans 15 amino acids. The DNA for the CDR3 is TGTGCCAGTAGTATACAGGGGTCGTACACCGGGGAGCTGTTTTTT. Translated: CASSIQGSYTGELFF.

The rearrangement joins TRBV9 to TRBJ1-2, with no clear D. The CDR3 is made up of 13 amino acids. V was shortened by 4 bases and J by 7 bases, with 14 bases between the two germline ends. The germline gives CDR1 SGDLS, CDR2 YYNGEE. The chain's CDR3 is CASSPRSVVGYTF. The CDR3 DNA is TGTGCCAGCAGCCCCCGGAGTGTAGTTGGCTACACCTTC. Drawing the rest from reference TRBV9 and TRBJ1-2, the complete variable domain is DSGVTQTPKHLITATGQRVTLRCSPRSGDLSVYWYQQSLDQGLQFLIQYYNGEERAKGNILERFSAQQFPDLHSELNLSSLELGDSALYFCASSPRSVVGYTFGSGTRLTVV.

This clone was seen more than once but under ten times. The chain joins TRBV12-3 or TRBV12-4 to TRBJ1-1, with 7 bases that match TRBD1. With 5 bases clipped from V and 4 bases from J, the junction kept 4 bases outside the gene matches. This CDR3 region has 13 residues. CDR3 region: CASSITGVTEAFF. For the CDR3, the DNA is TGTGCCAGCAGTATAACAGGGGTCACTGAAGCTTTCTTT.

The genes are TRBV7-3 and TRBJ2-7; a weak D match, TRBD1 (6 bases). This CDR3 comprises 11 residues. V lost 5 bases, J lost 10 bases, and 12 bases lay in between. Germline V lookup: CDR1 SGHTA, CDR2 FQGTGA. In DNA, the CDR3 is TGTGCCAGCAGCAAACAGGGAAGTCAGTACTTC. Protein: CASSKQGSQYF.

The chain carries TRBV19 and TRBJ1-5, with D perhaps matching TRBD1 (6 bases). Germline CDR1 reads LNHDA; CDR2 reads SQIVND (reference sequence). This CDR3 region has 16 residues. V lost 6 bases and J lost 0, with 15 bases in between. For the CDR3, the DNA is TGTGCCAGTAGCGTCTACAGGGAGTATAGCAATCAGCCCCAGCATTTT. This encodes CASSVYREYSNQPQHF.

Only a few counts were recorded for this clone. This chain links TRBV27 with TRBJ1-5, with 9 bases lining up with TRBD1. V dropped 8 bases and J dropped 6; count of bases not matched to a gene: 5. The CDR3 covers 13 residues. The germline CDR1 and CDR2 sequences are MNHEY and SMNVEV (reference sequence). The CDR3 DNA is TGTGCCAGCCGGGGACAGGGCTTTCAGCCCCAGCATTTT. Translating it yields CASRGQGFQPQHF.

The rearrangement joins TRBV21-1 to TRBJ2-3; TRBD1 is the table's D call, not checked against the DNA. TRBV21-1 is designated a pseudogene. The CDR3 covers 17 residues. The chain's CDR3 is CASSHPYRASSTDTQYF. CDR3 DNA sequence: TGTGCCAGCAGCCACCCATACAGGGCCTCTAGCACAGATACGCAGTATTTT.